This T cell receptor beta chain came from a study of blood T cell repertoires in COVID-19. How the authors handled the data: Reference gene primer amplification yielded estimated nucleated cell counts. The repertoire was sequenced with immunoSEQ multiplex PCR; TCRdb's copy has only in-frame clones and lacks some. V, J and clone size were drawn from that table, and D and trimming were deduced from the DNA. The repertoire holds about 120,000 clones, with 70% to 90% as singletons. This CDR3 region has 16 residues. Trimming at V came to 5 bases and at J to 3 bases, leaving 7 bases not matched to a gene. Per the germline V gene, CDR1 is MGHRA and CDR2 is YSYEKL. The table lists this clone with a few counts.

The clonotype comes from a woman aged 70-85 years who had recovered from COVID-19. The chain joins TRBV4-1 to TRBJ1-1, with TRBD1 identical over 12 bases. Sequencing was done on a sample of peripheral blood. The CDR3 region is CASSTRDRGQDTEAFF. CDR3 coding DNA: TGCGCCAGCAGCACCCGGGACAGGGGGCAGGACACTGAAGCTTTCTTT.